This T cell receptor beta chain is drawn from a study of blood T cells in healthy people across ages. Whole-study results and caveats: It was held that the diversity estimates obtained from one million T cells were underestimates. Per-million-T-cell TCR beta diversity fell roughly linearly with age.

Russia was home to the donors, healthy Caucasian individuals aged about 6 to 90. Notes on this clonotype: No antigen is known for it.

The authors ran a second PCR of roughly 6 to 12 cycles using a sample-barcoded 5' primer and a J-beta primer mix. From the 5' RACE reads, TCRdb called clonotypes with MiXCR, one entry per CDR3 protein. The top ten clones hold 18% of a sample with about 570,000 distinct CDR3 sequences, 27% of them seen once. Germline lookup yields CDR1 SGHRS and CDR2 YFSETQ. This CDR3 has 17 residues. The J segment lost 8 bases and the V segment lost 4 bases, leaving 19 bases of the junction unmatched. The chain joins TRBV5-1 to TRBJ1-1, with 8 bases that match TRBD1. The receptor comes from a woman aged 70-85 years in good health. The specimen sequenced was blood. The CDR3 DNA reads TGCGCCAGCAGCCGATCATGGGACAGGACAAATCCCAAAGAAGCTTTCTTT. This codes for CASSRSWDRTNPKEAFF.